Sequencing of this TCR beta chain was carried out in a study of blood T cell repertoires in COVID-19. Overall study context: Some COVID-19 samples were acute and others convalescent; all came from the United States, Italy and Spain.

Trimming took 4 bases from V and 9 from J; bases not matched to a gene: 10. Germline CDR1 SNHLY, CDR2 FYNNEI. This CDR3 is 15 amino acids long. Study processing details: Nucleated cell counts were estimated from reference gene primer amplification. Sequenced by immunoSEQ multiplex PCR; TCRdb stores in-frame clones only, minus some. That table gives V, J and clone size, and the DNA gave D and trimming. The sample contains about 320,000 clones, 89% of which appear only once. This clone has just a few counts. This sequence was found in a man aged 60 to 69 who had recovered from COVID-19. The chain has TRBV2 and TRBJ2-1; TRBD2 matches at 9 bases. Sequenced: PBMCs or T cells enriched from blood (not recorded which). The chain's CDR3 is CASSAVASGNSEQFF. The CDR3 DNA sequence: TGTGCCAGCAGTGCCGTGGCTAGCGGGAACAGTGAGCAGTTCTTC.